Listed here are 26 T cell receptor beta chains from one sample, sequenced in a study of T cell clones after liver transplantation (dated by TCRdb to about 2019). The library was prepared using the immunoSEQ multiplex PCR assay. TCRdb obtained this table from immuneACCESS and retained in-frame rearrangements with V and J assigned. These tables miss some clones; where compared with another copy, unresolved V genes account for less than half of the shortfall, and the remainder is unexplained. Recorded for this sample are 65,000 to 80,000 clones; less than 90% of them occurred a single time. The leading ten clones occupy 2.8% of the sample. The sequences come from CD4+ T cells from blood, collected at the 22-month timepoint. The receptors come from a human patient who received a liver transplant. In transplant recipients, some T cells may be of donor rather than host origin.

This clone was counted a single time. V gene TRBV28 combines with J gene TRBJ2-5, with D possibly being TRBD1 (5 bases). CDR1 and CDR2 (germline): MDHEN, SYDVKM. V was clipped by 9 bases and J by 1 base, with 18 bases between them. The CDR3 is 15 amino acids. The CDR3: CASRPRTGIQETQYF. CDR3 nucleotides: TGTGCCAGTAGACCCCGAACAGGAATCCAAGAGACCCAGTACTTC.

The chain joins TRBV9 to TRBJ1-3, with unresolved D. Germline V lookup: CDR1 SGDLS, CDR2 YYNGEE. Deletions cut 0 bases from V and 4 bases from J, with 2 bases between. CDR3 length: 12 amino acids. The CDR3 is CASSVGGNTIYF. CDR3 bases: TGTGCCAGCAGCGTAGGGGGAAACACCATATATTTT.

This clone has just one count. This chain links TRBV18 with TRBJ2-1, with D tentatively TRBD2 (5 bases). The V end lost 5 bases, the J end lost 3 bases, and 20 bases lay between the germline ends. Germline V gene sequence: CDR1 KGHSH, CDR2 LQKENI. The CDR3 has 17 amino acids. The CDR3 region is CASSVSSGAGNYNEQFF. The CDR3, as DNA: TGTGCCAGCTCAGTCTCCTCGGGTGCGGGTAACTACAATGAGCAGTTCTTC.

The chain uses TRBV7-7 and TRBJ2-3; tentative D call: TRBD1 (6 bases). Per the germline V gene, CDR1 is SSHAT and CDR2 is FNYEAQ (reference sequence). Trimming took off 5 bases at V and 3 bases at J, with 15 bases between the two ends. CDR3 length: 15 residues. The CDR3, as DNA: TGTGCCAGCAGCCCTACACAGGGCACAACAGATACGCAGTATTTT. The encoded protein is CASSPTQGTTDTQYF.

The CDR3 loop reads CASSPRLALDTQYF. The CDR3 coding sequence is TGTGCCAGCAGTCCGCGACTGGCCCTTGATACGCAGTATTTT. The rearrangement links TRBV28 to TRBJ2-3; D gene unclear. Trimming removed 5 bases from V and 6 bases from J, with 15 bases in between. The CDR3 runs to 14 residues. Germline CDR1 and CDR2: MDHEN and SYDVKM.

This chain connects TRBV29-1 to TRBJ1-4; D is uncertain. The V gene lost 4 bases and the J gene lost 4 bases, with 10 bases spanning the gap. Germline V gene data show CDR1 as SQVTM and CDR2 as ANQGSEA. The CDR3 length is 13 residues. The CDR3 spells CSVGGRLNEKLFF. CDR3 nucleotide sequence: TGCAGCGTTGGAGGCAGGCTTAATGAAAAACTGTTTTTT.

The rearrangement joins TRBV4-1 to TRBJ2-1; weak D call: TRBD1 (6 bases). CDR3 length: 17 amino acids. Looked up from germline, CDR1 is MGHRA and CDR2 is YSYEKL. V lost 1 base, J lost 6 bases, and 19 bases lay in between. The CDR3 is CASSQVFTRGPANEQFF. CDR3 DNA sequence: TGCGCCAGCAGCCAAGTCTTCACCAGGGGTCCGGCCAATGAGCAGTTCTTC.

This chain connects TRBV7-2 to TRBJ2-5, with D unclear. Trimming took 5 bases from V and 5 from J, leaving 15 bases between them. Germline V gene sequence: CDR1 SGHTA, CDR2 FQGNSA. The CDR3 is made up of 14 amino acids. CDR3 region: CASSPTTTWETQYF. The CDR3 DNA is TGTGCCAGCAGCCCAACCACCACCTGGGAGACCCAGTACTTC.

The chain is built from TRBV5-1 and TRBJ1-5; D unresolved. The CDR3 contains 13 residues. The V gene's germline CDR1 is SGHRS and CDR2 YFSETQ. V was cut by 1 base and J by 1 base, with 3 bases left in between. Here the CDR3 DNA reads TGCGCCAGCAGCTTGAACAGCAATCAGCCCCAGCATTTT. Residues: CASSLNSNQPQHF.

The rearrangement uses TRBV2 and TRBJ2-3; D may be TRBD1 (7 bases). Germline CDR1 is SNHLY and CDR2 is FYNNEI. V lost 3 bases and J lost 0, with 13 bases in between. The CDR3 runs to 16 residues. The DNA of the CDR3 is TGTGCCAGCAGTGATAAGACAGGGAGGAGCACAGATACGCAGTATTTT. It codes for CASSDKTGRSTDTQYF.

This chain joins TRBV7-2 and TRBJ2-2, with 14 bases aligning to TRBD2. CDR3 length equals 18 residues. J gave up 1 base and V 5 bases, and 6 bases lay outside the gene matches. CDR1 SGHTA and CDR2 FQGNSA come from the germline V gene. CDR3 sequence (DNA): TGTGCCAGCAGCCCCCGGACTAGCGGGGGGATGAACACCGGGGAGCTGTTTTTT. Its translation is CASSPRTSGGMNTGELFF.

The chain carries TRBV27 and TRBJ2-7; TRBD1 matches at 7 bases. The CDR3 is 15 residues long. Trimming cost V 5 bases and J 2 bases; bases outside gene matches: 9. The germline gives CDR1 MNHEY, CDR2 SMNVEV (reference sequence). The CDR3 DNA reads TGTGCCAGCAGTATCCGTCGACAGGGCGCCTACGAGCAGTACTTC. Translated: CASSIRRQGAYEQYF.

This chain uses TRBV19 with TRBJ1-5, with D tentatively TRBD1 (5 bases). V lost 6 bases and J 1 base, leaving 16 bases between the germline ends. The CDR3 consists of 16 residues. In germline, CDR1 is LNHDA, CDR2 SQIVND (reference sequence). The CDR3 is CASRKDGGLSNQPQHF. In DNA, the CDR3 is TGTGCCAGTAGGAAGGATGGGGGGTTAAGCAATCAGCCCCAGCATTTT.

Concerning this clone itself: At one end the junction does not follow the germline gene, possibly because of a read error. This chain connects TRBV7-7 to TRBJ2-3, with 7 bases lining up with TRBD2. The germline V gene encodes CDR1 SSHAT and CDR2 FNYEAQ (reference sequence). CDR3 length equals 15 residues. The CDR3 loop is CASSLDSGSTDTQYF. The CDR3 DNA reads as TGTGCTAGCAGCTTAGATAGCGGGAGCACAGATACGCAGTATTTT.

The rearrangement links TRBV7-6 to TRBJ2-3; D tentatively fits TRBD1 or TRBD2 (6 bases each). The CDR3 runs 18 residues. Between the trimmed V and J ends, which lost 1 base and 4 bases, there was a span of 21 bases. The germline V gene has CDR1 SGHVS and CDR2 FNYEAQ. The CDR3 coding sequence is TGTGCCAGCAGCTTAGAAAGTCGAGGGGGAGGAATCGCAGATACGCAGTATTTT. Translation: CASSLESRGGGIADTQYF. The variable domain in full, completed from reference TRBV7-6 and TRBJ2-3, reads GAGVSQSPRYKVTKRGQDVALRCDPISGHVSLYWYRQALGQGPEFLTYFNYEAQQDKSGLPNDRFSAERPEGSISTLTIQRTEQRDSAMYRCASSLESRGGGIADTQYFGPGTRLTVL.

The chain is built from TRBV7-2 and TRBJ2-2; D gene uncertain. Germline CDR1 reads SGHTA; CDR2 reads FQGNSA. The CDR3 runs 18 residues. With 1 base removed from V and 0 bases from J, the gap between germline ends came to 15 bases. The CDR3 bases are TGTGCCAGCAGCTTAGGTGTTTACGCTCACGCGAACACCGGGGAGCTGTTTTTT. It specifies CASSLGVYAHANTGELFF. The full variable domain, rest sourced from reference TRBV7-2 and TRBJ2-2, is GAGVSQSPSNKVTEKGKDVELRCDPISGHTALYWYRQSLGQGLEFLIYFQGNSAPDKSGLPSDRFSAERTGGSVSTLTIQRTQQEDSAVYLCASSLGVYAHANTGELFFGEGSRLTVL.

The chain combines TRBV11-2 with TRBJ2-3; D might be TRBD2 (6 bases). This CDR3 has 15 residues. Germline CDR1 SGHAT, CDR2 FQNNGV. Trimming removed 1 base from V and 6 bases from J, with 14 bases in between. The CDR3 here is CASSLVPGEADTQYF. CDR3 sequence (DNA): TGTGCCAGCAGCTTAGTCCCGGGGGAGGCTGATACGCAGTATTTT.

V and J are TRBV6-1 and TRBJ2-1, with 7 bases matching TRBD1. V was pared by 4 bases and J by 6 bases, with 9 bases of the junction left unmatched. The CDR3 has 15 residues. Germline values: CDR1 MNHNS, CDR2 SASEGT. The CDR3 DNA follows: TGTGCCAGCAGTGTATTACAGGGGATATTCAATGAGCAGTTCTTC. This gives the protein CASSVLQGIFNEQFF.

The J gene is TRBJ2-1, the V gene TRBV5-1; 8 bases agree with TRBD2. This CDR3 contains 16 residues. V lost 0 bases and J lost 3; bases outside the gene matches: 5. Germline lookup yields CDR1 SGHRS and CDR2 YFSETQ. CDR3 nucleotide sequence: TGCGCCAGCAGCTTGGAAGGTAGCGGGATCTACAATGAGCAGTTCTTC. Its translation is CASSLEGSGIYNEQFF.

The CDR3 sequence: CSDERDAFF. CDR3 nucleotides: TGCAGCGACGAAAGAGACGCTTTCTTT. The chain links TRBV20-1 to TRBJ1-1; D gene unclear. Germline-derived CDR1 and CDR2 are DFQATT and SNEGSKA (reference sequence). The CDR3 is made up of 9 amino acids.

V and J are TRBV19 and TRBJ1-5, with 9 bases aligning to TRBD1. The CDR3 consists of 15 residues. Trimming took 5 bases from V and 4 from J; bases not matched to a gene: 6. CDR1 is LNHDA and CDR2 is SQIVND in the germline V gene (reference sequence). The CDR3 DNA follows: TGTGCCAGTAGTCTCGGGACAGGGTTTAATCAGCCCCAGCATTTT. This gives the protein CASSLGTGFNQPQHF.

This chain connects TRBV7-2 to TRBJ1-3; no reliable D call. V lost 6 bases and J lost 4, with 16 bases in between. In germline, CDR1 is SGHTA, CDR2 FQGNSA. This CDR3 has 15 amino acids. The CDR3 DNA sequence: TGTGCCAGCAGTGCCGCCGGGTTGGGGGGAAACACCATATATTTT. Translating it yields CASSAAGLGGNTIYF. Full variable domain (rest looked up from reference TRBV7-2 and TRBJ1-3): GAGVSQSPSNKVTEKGKDVELRCDPISGHTALYWYRQSLGQGLEFLIYFQGNSAPDKSGLPSDRFSAERTGGSVSTLTIQRTQQEDSAVYLCASSAAGLGGNTIYFGEGSWLTVV.

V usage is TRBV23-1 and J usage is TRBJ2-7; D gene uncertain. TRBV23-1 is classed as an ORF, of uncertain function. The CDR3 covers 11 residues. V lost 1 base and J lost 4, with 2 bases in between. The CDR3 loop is CASSQCYEQYF. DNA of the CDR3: TGCGCCAGCAGTCAATGTTACGAGCAGTACTTC.

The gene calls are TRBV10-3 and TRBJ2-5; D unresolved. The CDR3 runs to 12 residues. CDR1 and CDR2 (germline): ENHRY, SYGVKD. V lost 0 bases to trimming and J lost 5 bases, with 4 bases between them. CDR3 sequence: CAISESTETQYF. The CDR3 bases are TGTGCCATCAGTGAGTCAACCGAGACCCAGTACTTC.

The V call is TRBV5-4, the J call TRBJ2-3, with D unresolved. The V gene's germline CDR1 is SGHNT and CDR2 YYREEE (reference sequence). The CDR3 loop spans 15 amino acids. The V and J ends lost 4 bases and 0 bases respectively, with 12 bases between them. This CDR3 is CASSAYSASTDTQYF. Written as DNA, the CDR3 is TGTGCCAGCAGCGCCTACAGTGCTAGCACAGATACGCAGTATTTT.

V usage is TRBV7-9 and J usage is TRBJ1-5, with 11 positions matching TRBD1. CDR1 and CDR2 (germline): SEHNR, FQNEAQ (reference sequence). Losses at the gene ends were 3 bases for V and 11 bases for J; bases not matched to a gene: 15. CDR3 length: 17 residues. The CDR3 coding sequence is TGTGCCAGCAGCTTTTTCACCGGGACAGGGGGGAATGTAGCCCAGCATTTT. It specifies CASSFFTGTGGNVAQHF.